Described below is a single T cell receptor beta chain sequence and its context. A few counts support this clonotype. The antigen this receptor binds is unknown. Base qualities are not provided; no much larger clone lies one nucleotide away. This sample was taken from a study of T-cell memory formation after mild COVID-19 (dated by TCRdb to 2020 to 2023). For the wider study: Most TCR sequence clusters were specific to one of the two donors. In a couple of donors, T-cell clones that expanded and contracted after mild COVID-19 were tracked by sequencing TCRalpha and TCRbeta repertoires over time. Two young, previously healthy adult volunteers made up the cohort, one male and one female.

Ficoll-Paque density gradient centrifugation was the method used to isolate PBMCs. The junction carries 10 bases between V and J, which are trimmed by 4 bases and 4 bases respectively. Its CDR3 holds 14 amino acids, cysteine through phenylalanine. CDR3 DNA only is kept here, 42 bases in frame from base 1. Sequences LGHDT (CDR1) and YNNKEL (CDR2) are obtained from the germline V gene (reference sequence). Here is what the overall study found, with its caveats: Clones that contracted from day 15 to 85 showed balanced CD4/CD8 phenotypes, whereas a second wave of clones that expanded from day 15 to 37 leaned towards CD4+. Some responding clones were detected in pre-infection memory, which suggested that pre-existing cross-reactive memory T cells had joined the SARS-CoV-2 response. SARS-CoV-2 specificity of the second-wave clones peaking on day 37 was not confirmed. Contracting CD4+ clones were located mainly in the CM and EM memory subsets, whereas CD8+ clones were found to be enriched in EMRA. The study covered only a couple of mild cases, and larger cohorts including severe cases with pre-infection samples were considered necessary.

Sequencing took place on an Illumina NovaSeq 6000. cDNA libraries for TCRalpha and TCRbeta were prepared by 5'RACE using constant-segment primers, with sample barcodes and unique molecular identifiers added. RNA was extracted from every sample with Trizol reagent. The libraries were amplified in two PCR steps, and the second step added a second sample barcode and Illumina TruSeq adapters. The libraries were sequenced on an Illumina NovaSeq using 2 x 150 bp paired-end reads. Concerning the study's data processing: The reads were demultiplexed and collapsed into UMI-guided consensus sequences using migec v1.2.7. Using mixcr v2.1.11, UMI consensuses were aligned to TRA and TRB V and J templates and then assembled into clonotypes. A clonotype was counted as expanded or contracted only if both edgeR and NoisET called the change significant, with noise models trained on biological replicates. edgeR calls used a false discovery rate-adjusted p below 0.01 and a log2 fold-change threshold of 1. PCA with hierarchical clustering of max-normalized trajectories of the 1000 most abundant clonotypes was used as exploratory dynamics analysis. Each responding clone was given a CD4 or CD8 phenotype based on the CD4+ and CD8+ repertoires, which had been sequenced separately. TCRdb handled the public reads itself, with Q25 trimming in fastp and clone calling in MiXCR, and kept productive beta chains. Each entry is one CDR3 protein sequence, shown with its most common DNA and genes. The authors' filters were not applied to this entry. This sample gives some 62,000 distinct CDR3 sequences in total; about a tenth of them show up just once. 1% to 1.4% of the sample is in the top ten clones.

The rearranged segments are TRBV3-1 and TRBJ2-2; the D gene is perhaps TRBD2, from 6 matching bases. This TCR was sampled from a man aged 18 to 29 who had mild COVID-19 (a few samples of this study predate the infection). The sample titles of this study are shuffled in the database, so cell type and time point are left out; the donor was told from shared clones. The sequenced material came from PBMCs or a T cell subset sorted from them (not recorded which). The nucleotide sequence is TGTGCCAGCAGCCTCAGGGAGGTCACCGGGGAGCTGTTTTTT. This translates into CASSLREVTGELFF.